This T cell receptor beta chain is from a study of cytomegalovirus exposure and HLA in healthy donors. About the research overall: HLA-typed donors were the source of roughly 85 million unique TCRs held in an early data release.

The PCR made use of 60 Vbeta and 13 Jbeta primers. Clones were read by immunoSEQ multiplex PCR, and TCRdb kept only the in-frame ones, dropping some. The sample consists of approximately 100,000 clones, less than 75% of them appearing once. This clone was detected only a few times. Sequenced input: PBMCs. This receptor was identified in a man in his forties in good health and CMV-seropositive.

DNA of the CDR3: TGTGCCAGCAGCCTATGGTCGGGACAGTACAATGAGCAGTTCTTC. Translated: CASSLWSGQYNEQFF. The rearrangement joins TRBV11-2 to TRBJ2-1, with TRBD1 matching 7 bases. V shed 5 bases and J 4 bases; nucleotides not matched to a gene: 8. CDR3 length: 15 amino acids. Germline loops: CDR1 SGHAT, CDR2 FQNNGV. The entire variable domain, with the rest obtained from reference TRBV11-2 and TRBJ2-1, is as follows: EAGVAQSPRYKIIEKRQSVAFWCNPISGHATLYWYQQILGQGPKLLIQFQNNGVVDDSQLPKDRFSAERLKGVDSTLKIQPAKLEDSAVYLCASSLWSGQYNEQFFGPGTRLTVL.